These T cell receptor beta chains were read from a single sample in a study of technical replicates of blood from four donors. Profiling relied on immunoSEQ multiplex PCR, and the TCRdb table lists in-frame clones only, not all of them. The sample has fewer than 80,000 clones; around 86% are singletons. The sample comprised PBMCs. These receptors were collected from a human donor in good health. Some clones in this sample may be carry-over from other donors' samples. The CDR3 runs from the conserved cysteine through the conserved F or W. A D gene is named only where the DNA matches it firmly. The size field is filled for only some rows; it gives once, few, many or a size class.

len	v_gene	j_gene	abundance	d_gene	CDR3aa	CDR3nt
14	TRBV6-6	TRBJ1-5	-	-	CASRDTSEGQPQHF	TGTGCCAGCAGGGACACTAGCGAGGGTCAGCCCCAGCATTTT
17	TRBV13	TRBJ2-7	-	TRBD2	CASSGSRGLAGGSEQYF	TGTGCCAGCAGCGGATCAAGGGGACTAGCGGGGGGTTCCGAGCAGTACTTC
14	TRBV5-8	TRBJ2-2	-	-	CASSLGTHTGELFF	TGTGCCAGCAGCTTGGGGACACACACCGGGGAGCTGTTTTTT
11	TRBV19	TRBJ1-1	-	-	CASSPGTEAFF	TGTGCCAGTAGCCCCGGGACTGAAGCTTTCTTT
15	TRBV11-2	TRBJ2-3	-	-	CASSSGIASTDTQYF	TGTGCCAGCAGCTCCGGGATCGCTAGCACAGATACGCAGTATTTT
18	TRBV14	TRBJ2-1	-	TRBD2	CASSQEWLAGLSYIEQFF	TGTGCCAGCAGCCAAGAGTGGCTAGCGGGGCTCTCCTACATTGAGCAGTTCTTC
16	TRBV4-2	TRBJ1-6	few	TRBD1	CASSQGQGVNNSPLHF	TGTGCCAGCAGCCAAGGACAGGGGGTTAACAATTCACCCCTCCACTTT
14	TRBV29-1	TRBJ1-1	-	-	CSVEMGRGNTEAFF	TGCAGCGTTGAAATGGGCAGGGGGAACACTGAAGCTTTCTTT
16	TRBV7-8	TRBJ2-2	-	-	CASSWPDRANTGELFF	TGTGCCAGCAGCTGGCCGGACAGAGCGAACACCGGGGAGCTGTTTTTT
16	TRBV7-8	TRBJ2-7	-	TRBD1	CASSANDGTGSYEQYF	TGTGCCAGCAGCGCCAACGACGGGACAGGGAGCTACGAGCAGTACTTC
13	TRBV15	TRBJ2-7	-	-	CATSRARQYEQYF	TGTGCCACCAGCAGAGCGCGACAGTACGAGCAGTACTTC
13	TRBV7-3	TRBJ2-2	-	TRBD1	CASSLAGGAELFF	TGTGCCAGCAGCCTCGCAGGGGGCGCGGAGCTGTTTTTT
15	TRBV7-9	TRBJ2-2	-	TRBD1	CASRHTGDNTGELFF	TGTGCCAGCAGACATACAGGGGACAACACCGGGGAGCTGTTTTTT
14	TRBV5-1	TRBJ2-7	-	TRBD2	CASSLLAGVDEQYF	TGCGCCAGCAGCTTACTAGCGGGAGTTGACGAGCAGTACTTC
14	TRBV5-1	TRBJ1-1	-	TRBD1	CASSLEGAWAEAFF	TGCGCCAGCAGCTTGGAGGGGGCATGGGCTGAAGCTTTCTTT
13	TRBV28	TRBJ1-3	-	-	CASIYSSGNTIYF	TGTGCCAGCATCTACTCTTCTGGAAACACCATATATTTT
14	TRBV7-9	TRBJ2-5	-	-	CASWGTGVSETQYF	TGTGCCAGCTGGGGGACGGGAGTGTCTGAGACCCAGTACTTC
16	TRBV7-9	TRBJ1-5	few	TRBD1	CASSLATGGNNQPQHF	TGTGCCAGCAGCTTAGCTACAGGGGGCAACAATCAGCCCCAGCATTTT